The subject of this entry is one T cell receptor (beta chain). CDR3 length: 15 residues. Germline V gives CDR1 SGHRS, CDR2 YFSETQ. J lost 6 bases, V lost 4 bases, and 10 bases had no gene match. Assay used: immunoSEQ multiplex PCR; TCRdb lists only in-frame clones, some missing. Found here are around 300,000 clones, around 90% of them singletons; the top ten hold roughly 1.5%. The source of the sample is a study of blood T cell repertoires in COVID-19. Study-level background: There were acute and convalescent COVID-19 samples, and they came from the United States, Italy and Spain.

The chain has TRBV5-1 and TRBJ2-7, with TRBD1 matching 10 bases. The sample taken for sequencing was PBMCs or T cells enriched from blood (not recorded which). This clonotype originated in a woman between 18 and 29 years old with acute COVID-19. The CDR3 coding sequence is TGCGCCAGCAGCACGATGACAGGGGGCCCCTTCGAGCAGTACTTC. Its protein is CASSTMTGGPFEQYF.